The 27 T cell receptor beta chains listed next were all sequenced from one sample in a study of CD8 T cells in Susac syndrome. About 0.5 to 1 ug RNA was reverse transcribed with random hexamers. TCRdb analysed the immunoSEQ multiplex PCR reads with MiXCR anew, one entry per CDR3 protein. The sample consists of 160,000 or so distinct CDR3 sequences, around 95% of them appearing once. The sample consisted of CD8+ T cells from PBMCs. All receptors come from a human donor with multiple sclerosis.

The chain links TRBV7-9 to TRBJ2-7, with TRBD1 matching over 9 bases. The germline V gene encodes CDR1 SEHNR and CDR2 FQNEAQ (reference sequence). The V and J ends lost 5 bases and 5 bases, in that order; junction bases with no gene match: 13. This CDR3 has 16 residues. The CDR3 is CASSQLPRDRDHEQYF. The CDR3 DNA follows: TGTGCCAGCAGCCAATTACCCCGGGACAGGGACCACGAGCAGTACTTC.

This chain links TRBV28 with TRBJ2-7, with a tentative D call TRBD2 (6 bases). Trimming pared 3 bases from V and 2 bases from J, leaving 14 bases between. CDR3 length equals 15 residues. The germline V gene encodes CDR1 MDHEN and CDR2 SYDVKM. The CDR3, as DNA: TGTGCCAGCAGTTTTCTACGCAGGGAGGCCTACGAGCAGTACTTC. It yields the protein CASSFLRREAYEQYF.

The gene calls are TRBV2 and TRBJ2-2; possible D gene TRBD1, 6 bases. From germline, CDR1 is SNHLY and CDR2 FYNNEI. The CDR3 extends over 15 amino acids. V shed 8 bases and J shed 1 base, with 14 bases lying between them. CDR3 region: CASEADRRNTGELFF. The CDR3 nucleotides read TGTGCCAGCGAGGCCGACAGGAGGAACACCGGGGAGCTGTTTTTT.

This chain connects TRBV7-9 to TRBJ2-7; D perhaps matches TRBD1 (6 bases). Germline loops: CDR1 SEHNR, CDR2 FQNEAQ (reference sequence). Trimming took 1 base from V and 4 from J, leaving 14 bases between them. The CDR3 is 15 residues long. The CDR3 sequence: CASSLGGRGVYEQYF. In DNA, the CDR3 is TGTGCCAGCAGCTTAGGGGGCAGGGGTGTATACGAGCAGTACTTC.

CDR3 nucleotides: TGTGCCAGCAGTTTAAGGAGGGATAGTTCACCCCTCCACTTT. Translating it yields CASSLRRDSSPLHF. This chain connects TRBV28 to TRBJ1-6; D ambiguous. The CDR3 has 14 amino acids. Trimming left V 2 bases short and J 9 bases short, with 11 bases between. The V gene's germline CDR1 is MDHEN and CDR2 SYDVKM.

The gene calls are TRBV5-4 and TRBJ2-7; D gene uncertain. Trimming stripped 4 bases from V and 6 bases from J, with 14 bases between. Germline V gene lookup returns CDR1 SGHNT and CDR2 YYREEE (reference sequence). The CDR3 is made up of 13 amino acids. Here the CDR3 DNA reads TGTGCCAGCAGCCCTGACCACTTGGGCGAGCAGTACTTC. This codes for CASSPDHLGEQYF.

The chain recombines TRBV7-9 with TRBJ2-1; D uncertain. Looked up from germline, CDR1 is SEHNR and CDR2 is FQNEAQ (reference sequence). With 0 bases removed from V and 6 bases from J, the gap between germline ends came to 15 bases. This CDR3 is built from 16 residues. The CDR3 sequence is CASSLAGWALGNEQFF. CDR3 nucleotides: TGTGCCAGCAGCTTAGCCGGTTGGGCCCTGGGCAATGAGCAGTTCTTC.

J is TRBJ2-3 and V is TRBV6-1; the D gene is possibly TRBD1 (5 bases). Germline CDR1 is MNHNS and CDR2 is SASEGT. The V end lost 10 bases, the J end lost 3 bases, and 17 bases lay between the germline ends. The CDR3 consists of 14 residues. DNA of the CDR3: TGTGCCATCTCACAGGAGTACGAAACAGATACGCAGTATTTT. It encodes CAISQEYETDTQYF.

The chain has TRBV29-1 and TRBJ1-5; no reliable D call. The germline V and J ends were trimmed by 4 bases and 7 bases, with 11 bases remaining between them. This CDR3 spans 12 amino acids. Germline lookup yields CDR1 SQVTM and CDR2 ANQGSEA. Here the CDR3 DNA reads TGCAGCGTTGTCTGGACGGAACAGCCCCAGCATTTT. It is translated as CSVVWTEQPQHF.

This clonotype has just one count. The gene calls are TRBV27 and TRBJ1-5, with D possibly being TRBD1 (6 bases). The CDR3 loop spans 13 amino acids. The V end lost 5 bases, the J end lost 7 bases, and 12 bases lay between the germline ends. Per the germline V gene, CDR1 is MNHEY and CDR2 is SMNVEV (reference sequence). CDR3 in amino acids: CASSPRGMQPQHF. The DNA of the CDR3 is TGTGCCAGCAGTCCTAGGGGGATGCAGCCCCAGCATTTT.

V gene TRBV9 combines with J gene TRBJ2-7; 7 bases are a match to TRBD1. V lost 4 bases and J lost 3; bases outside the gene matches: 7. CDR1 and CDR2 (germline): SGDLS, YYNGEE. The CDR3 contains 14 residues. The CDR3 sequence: CASSPGGQDYEQYF. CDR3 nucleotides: TGTGCCAGCAGCCCAGGTGGACAGGACTACGAGCAGTACTTC.

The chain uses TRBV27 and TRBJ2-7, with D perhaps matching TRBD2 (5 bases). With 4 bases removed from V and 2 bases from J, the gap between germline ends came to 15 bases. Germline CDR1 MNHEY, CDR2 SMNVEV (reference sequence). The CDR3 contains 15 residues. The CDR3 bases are TGTGCCAGCAGTTATCGGGGATCTTTGACCTACGAGCAGTACTTC. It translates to CASSYRGSLTYEQYF.

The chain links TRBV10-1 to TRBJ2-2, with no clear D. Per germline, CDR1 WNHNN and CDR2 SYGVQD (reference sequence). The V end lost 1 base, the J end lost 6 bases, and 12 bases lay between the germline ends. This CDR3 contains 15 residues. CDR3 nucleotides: TGCGCCAGCAGTGAGTTCATCGGGTTGGCCGGGGAGCTGTTTTTT. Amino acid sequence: CASSEFIGLAGELFF.

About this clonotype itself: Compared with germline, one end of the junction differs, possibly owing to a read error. The DNA for the CDR3 is TGTGCCAGCAGCTTATGGGGGAGGGAAGTTTTCTTT. It is translated as CASSLWGREVFF. The chain carries TRBV7-9 and TRBJ1-1, with D perhaps TRBD1 (5 bases). The CDR3 has 12 residues. Germline V gives CDR1 SEHNR, CDR2 FQNEAQ (reference sequence).

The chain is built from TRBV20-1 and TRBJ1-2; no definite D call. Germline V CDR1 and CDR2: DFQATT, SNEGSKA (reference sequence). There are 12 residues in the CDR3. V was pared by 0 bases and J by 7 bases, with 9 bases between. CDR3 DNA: TGCAGTGCTAGAGATATGAAGGTTGGCTACACCTTC. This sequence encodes CSARDMKVGYTF.

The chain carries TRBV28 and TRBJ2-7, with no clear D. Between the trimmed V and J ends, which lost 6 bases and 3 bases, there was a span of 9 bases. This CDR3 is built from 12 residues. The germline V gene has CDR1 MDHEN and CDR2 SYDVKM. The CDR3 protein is CASSSWDYEQYF. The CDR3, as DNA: TGTGCCAGCAGCTCCTGGGACTACGAGCAGTACTTC.

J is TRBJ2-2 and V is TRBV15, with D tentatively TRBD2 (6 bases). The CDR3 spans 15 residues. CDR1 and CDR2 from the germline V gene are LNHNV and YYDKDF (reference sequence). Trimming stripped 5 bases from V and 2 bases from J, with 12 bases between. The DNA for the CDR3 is TGTGCCACCAGCGGGCGGAGGGAAAACACCGGGGAGCTGTTTTTT. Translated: CATSGRRENTGELFF.

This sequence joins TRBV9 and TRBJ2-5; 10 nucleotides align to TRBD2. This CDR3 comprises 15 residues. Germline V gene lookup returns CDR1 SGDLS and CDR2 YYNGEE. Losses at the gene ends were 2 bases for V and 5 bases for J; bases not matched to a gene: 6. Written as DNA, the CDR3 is TGTGCCAGCAGCGTCAGCGGGAGGGCCACCGAGACCCAGTACTTC. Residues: CASSVSGRATETQYF.

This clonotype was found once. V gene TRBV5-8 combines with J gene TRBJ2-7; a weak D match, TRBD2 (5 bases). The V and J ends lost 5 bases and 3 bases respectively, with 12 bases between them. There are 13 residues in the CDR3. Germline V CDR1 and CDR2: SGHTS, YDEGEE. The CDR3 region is CASSPGYNYEQYF. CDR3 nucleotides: TGTGCCAGCAGTCCGGGGTACAACTACGAGCAGTACTTC.

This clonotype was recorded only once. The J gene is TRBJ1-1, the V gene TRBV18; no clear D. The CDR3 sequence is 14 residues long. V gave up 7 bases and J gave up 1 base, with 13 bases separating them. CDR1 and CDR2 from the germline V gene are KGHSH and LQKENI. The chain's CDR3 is CASLMEGWNTEAFF. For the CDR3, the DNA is TGTGCCAGCTTGATGGAAGGGTGGAACACTGAAGCTTTCTTT.

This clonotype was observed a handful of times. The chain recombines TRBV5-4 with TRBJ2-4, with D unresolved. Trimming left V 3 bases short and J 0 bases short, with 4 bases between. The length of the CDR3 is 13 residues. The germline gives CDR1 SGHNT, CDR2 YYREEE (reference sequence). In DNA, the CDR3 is TGTGCCAGCAGCTGGGTAGCCAAAAACATTCAGTACTTC. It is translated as CASSWVAKNIQYF.

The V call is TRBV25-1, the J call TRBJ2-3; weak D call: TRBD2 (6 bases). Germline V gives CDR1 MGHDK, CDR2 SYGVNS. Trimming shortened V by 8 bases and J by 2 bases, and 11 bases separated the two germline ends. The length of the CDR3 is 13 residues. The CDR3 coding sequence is TGTGCCAGCTGGGGGGTTCCCACAGATACGCAGTATTTT. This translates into CASWGVPTDTQYF.

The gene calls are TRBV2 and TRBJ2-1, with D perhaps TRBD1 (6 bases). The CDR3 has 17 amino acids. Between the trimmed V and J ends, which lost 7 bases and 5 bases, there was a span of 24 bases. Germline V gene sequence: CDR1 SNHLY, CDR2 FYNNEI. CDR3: CASTGVLRGLLNNEQFF. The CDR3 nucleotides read TGTGCCAGCACAGGGGTTCTTCGCGGCCTCCTCAACAATGAGCAGTTCTTC.

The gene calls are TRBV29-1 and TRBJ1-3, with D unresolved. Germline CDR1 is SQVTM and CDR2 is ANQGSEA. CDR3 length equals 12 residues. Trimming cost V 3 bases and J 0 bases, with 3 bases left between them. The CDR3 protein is CSVEDSGNTIYF. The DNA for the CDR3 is TGCAGCGTTGAGGACTCTGGAAACACCATATATTTT.

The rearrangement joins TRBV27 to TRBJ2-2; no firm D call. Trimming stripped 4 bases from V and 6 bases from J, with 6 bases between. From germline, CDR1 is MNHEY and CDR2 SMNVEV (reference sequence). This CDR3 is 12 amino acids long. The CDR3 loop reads CASSYSPGELFF. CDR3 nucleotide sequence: TGTGCCAGCAGTTACTCTCCCGGGGAGCTGTTTTTT.

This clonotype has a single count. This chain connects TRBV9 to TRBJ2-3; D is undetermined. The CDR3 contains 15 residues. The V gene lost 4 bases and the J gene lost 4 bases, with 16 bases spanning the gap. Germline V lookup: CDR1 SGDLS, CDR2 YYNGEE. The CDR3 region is CASSPLVVSADTQYF. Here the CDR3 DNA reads TGTGCCAGCAGCCCTCTGGTCGTCTCTGCAGATACGCAGTATTTT.

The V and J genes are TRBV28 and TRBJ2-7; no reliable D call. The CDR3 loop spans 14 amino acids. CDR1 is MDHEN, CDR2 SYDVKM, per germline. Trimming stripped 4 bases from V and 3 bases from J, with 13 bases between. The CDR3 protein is CASSSRSKYYEQYF. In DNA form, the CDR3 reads TGTGCCAGCAGTTCCCGATCAAAGTACTACGAGCAGTACTTC.